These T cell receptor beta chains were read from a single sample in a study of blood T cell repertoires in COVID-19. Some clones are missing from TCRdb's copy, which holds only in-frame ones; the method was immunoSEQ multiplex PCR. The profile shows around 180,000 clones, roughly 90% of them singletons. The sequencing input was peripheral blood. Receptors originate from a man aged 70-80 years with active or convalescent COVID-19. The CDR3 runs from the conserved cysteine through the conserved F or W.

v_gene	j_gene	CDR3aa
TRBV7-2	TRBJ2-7	CASSLGQRRSYEQYF
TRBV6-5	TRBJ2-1	CASSPPGQVNEQFF
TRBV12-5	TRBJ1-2	CASGWDTDYGYTF
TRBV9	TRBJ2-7	CASSVGQGVYEQYF
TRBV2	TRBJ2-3	CAASPGTSGRMTDTQYF
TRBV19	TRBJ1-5	CASSIWQNSNQPQHF
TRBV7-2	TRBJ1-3	CASSLWDRVSGNTIYF
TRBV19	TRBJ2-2	CASRRTGVTGELFF
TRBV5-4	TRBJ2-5	CASSPNQETQYF
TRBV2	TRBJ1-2	CASSVGVGGYTF
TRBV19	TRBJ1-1	CASSIGVGTEAFF
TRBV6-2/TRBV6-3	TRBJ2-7	CASSYGQATYEQYF
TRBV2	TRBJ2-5	CASINMGRRETQYF
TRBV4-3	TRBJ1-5	CASSQVAGVNQPQHF
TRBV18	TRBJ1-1	CASSRITGGARTEAFF
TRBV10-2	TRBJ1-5	CASDRAYNQPQHF
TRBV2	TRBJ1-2	CASTDRGRGYGYTF
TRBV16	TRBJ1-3	CASSPGGSGNTIYF
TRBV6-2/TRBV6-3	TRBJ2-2	CASSVASSGRGGELFF
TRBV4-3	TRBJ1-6	CASSQGRGWGAENSPLHF
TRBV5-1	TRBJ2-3	CASSLLVRGSSTDTQYF
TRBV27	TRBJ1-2	CASSLSLALGGYGYTF
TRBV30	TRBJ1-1	CAWSSFGQSTEAFF
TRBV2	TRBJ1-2	CASSAQGANYGYTF
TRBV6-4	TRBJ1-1	CASSPGTGIPEAFF
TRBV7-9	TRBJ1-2	CASSPGTGDPYGYTF
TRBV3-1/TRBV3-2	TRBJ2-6	CASSQLVVQIPSGANVLTF
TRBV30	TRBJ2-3	CAWRETGSDTQYF
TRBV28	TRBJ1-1	CASSPHMGRGNTEAFF